This T cell receptor beta chain was recorded in a study of blood T cells in healthy people across ages. Overall study findings and caveats: Roughly linearly, TCR beta diversity per million T cells fell as age increased.

Points on this clonotype: Its specificity is not known.

The V and J ends lost 3 bases and 1 base respectively, with 15 bases between them. The germline V gene has CDR1 DFQATT and CDR2 SNEGSKA (reference sequence). The CDR3 has 15 residues. Next came a second PCR, run for about 6 to 12 cycles, which used a sample-barcoded 5' primer along with a J-beta primer mix. TCRdb ran MiXCR on the 5' RACE reads and lists one entry per CDR3 protein. The table lists 1.5 million to 2 million distinct CDR3 sequences, about 31% of them singletons, with roughly 10% in the top ten. Those donating, healthy Caucasian individuals from Russia, were aged roughly 6 to 100. Each sample yielded at least 6 million isolated PBMCs.

The genes are TRBV20-1 and TRBJ1-1, with D perhaps TRBD1 (5 bases). This clonotype was sampled from a woman aged 25 to 39 in good health. The sequenced sample consisted of blood. The CDR3 bases are TGCAGTGCTAGGGGGACTGTAGGGTCGAACACTGAAGCTTTCTTT. Protein sequence: CSARGTVGSNTEAFF.